This entry concerns a single T cell receptor (beta chain). The data stem from a study of blood T cell repertoires in COVID-19. Looking at the study overall: Both acute and convalescent COVID-19 samples were obtained from the United States, Italy and Spain. T cells, B-cell-depleted T cells, or PBMCs supplied cDNA or gDNA.

The CDR3 runs to 12 residues. V lost 2 bases and J lost 11, with 10 bases in between. CDR1 and CDR2 (germline): SNHLY, FYNNEI. As originally analysed: Counts of nucleated cells, estimated from reference gene primer amplification, were obtained. Clones were sequenced by immunoSEQ multiplex PCR, and TCRdb holds only the in-frame ones, with some missing. V and J calls plus clone size are reproduced from that table; the DNA served to infer D and trimming. Among around 250,000 clones listed, roughly 89% were seen once. The chain joins TRBV2 to TRBJ1-5; TRBD1 is a possible D gene (6 bases). This sequence originates from a woman between 35 and 50 years old who had recovered from COVID-19. The sequencing sample was made of peripheral blood. The CDR3 DNA sequence: TGTGCCAGCAGTGAACAGGGGAGGGCCCAGCATTTT. Residues: CASSEQGRAQHF. The full variable domain, completed using reference TRBV2 and TRBJ1-5, is EPEVTQTPSHQVTQMGQEVILRCVPISNHLYFYWYRQILGQKVEFLVSFYNNEISEKSEIFDDQFSVERPDGSNFTLKIRSTKLEDSAMYFCASSEQGRAQHFGDGTRLSIL.